These 20 T cell receptor beta chains share one sample of origin, sequenced in a study of PD-L1 blockade in urothelial cancer (dated by TCRdb to about 2017). Library preparation employed the immunoSEQ multiplex PCR assay. TCRdb carries this immuneACCESS record with in-frame sequences only. Its versions omit some clonotypes, under half of them owing to an unresolved V gene in the studies checked, with the rest unexplained. The sample records roughly 29,000 clones, under 90% of which are singletons. Approximately 3.1% of the sample is in the top ten clones. The time point label, as the study defines it: peripheral blood 6 weeks after treatment start. Sequences were derived from PBMCs, sampled around atezolizumab (anti-PD-L1) treatment. These receptors originate from a man between 70 and 80 years old with urothelial cancer.

The chain couples TRBV9 to TRBJ2-1; 11 nucleotides agree with TRBD2. The V and J ends lost 4 bases and 2 bases, in that order; junction bases with no gene match: 5. Per germline, CDR1 SGDLS and CDR2 YYNGEE. The CDR3 is 16 amino acids. The CDR3 DNA reads as TGTGCCAGCAGCCCGGGACTAGCGGATACCTACAATGAGCAGTTCTTC. This sequence encodes CASSPGLADTYNEQFF. Full variable domain (rest looked up from reference TRBV9 and TRBJ2-1): DSGVTQTPKHLITATGQRVTLRCSPRSGDLSVYWYQQSLDQGLQFLIQYYNGEERAKGNILERFSAQQFPDLHSELNLSSLELGDSALYFCASSPGLADTYNEQFFGPGTRLTVL.

V and J are TRBV6-1 and TRBJ1-5, with D unclear. With 8 bases removed from V and 6 bases from J, the gap between germline ends came to 17 bases. The germline CDR1 and CDR2 sequences are MNHNS and SASEGT. This CDR3 spans 14 amino acids. The CDR3 DNA follows: TGTGCCAGCGATCGGGGAGGATTCGGTCAGCCCCAGCATTTT. This gives the protein CASDRGGFGQPQHF.

The chain combines TRBV29-1 with TRBJ2-3; D is unresolved. The CDR3 extends over 14 amino acids. CDR1 SQVTM and CDR2 ANQGSEA come from the germline V gene. Trimming took 4 bases from V and 0 from J, leaving 11 bases between them. CDR3 DNA: TGCAGCGTTGTTGGTGTGGCTAGCACAGATACGCAGTATTTT. Protein sequence: CSVVGVASTDTQYF.

The rearrangement joins TRBV19 to TRBJ2-3; TRBD1 matches at 7 bases. V lost 10 bases and J lost 2; bases outside the gene matches: 21. The CDR3 has 18 residues. Germline V gene data show CDR1 as LNHDA and CDR2 as SQIVND (reference sequence). The CDR3 nucleotides are TGTGCCACCCGGGATCGGACAGGAAGCTACTATAACACAGATACGCAGTATTTT. Residues: CATRDRTGSYYNTDTQYF.

In its sample, this clone was seen a few times. The chain couples TRBV9 to TRBJ2-7, with 8 bases aligning to TRBD2. Germline V gives CDR1 SGDLS, CDR2 YYNGEE. This CDR3 region has 14 residues. V was clipped by 4 bases and J by 4 bases; unmatched bases: 7. Here the CDR3 reads CASSPGGAGYEQYF. The CDR3 nucleotides are TGTGCCAGCAGCCCCGGGGGGGCAGGGTACGAGCAGTACTTC.

The rearrangement uses TRBV6-5 and TRBJ1-2; 8 nucleotides agree with TRBD1. V trimming: 6 bases; J trimming: 4 bases; junction bases outside the gene matches: 1. The CDR3 has 12 amino acids. Germline V gives CDR1 MNHEY, CDR2 SVGAGI. CDR3 sequence reads: CASRTGAYGYTF. The CDR3 bases are TGTGCCAGCAGGACAGGGGCCTATGGCTACACCTTC.

The rearrangement links TRBV27 to TRBJ2-3; maybe TRBD1 (6 bases). This CDR3 is built from 18 residues. Trimming took off 0 bases at V and 6 bases at J, with 22 bases between the two ends. CDR1 is MNHEY, CDR2 SMNVEV, per germline (reference sequence). CDR3: CASSLSSRAGARADTQYF. CDR3 in DNA: TGTGCCAGCAGTTTATCGAGTAGGGCAGGGGCCCGGGCCGATACGCAGTATTTT.

The chain has TRBV5-4 and TRBJ1-1; possibly TRBD1 for D (6 bases). The CDR3 runs to 13 residues. The ends were cut back, 4 bases at V and 2 bases at J, with 9 bases in the middle. CDR1 is SGHNT, CDR2 YYREEE, per germline (reference sequence). The CDR3 loop is CASSVGTNTEAFF. For the CDR3, the DNA is TGTGCCAGCAGCGTCGGGACAAACACTGAAGCTTTCTTT.

The chain couples TRBV10-2 to TRBJ2-7, with a tentative D call TRBD1 (6 bases). CDR3 length: 13 amino acids. The V gene lost 2 bases and the J gene lost 5 bases, with 10 bases spanning the gap. CDR1 and CDR2 from the germline V gene are WSHSY and SAAADI. CDR3 amino acids: CASSEGRGNEQYF. CDR3 sequence (DNA): TGCGCCAGCAGTGAGGGCAGGGGCAACGAGCAGTACTTC.

The chain has TRBV7-3 and TRBJ2-1; D may be TRBD2 (5 bases). The CDR3 runs to 15 residues. Germline V gene sequence: CDR1 SGHTA, CDR2 FQGTGA. Trimming took 4 bases from V and 6 from J, leaving 16 bases between them. The DNA for the CDR3 is TGTGCCAGCAGCTCCCACCCCGGGGAGACCAATGAGCAGTTCTTC. It is translated as CASSSHPGETNEQFF.

This clone has only one observation. The chain is built from TRBV13 and TRBJ1-2, with 8 bases fitting TRBD1. The CDR3 consists of 17 residues. V trimming: 2 bases; J trimming: 7 bases; junction bases outside the gene matches: 15. Germline V gene data show CDR1 as PRHDT and CDR2 as FYEKMQ (reference sequence). CDR3 sequence: CASSLRLFGRGTGGYTF. The CDR3 DNA is TGTGCCAGCAGCTTAAGGTTGTTTGGCAGGGGGACAGGTGGCTACACCTTC.

This sequence joins TRBV9 and TRBJ2-3; TRBD2 is a possible D gene (6 bases). The CDR3 spans 13 residues. CDR1 and CDR2 from the germline V gene are SGDLS and YYNGEE. V lost 4 bases and J lost 1, with 7 bases in between. The CDR3: CASSPGGTDTQYF. CDR3 DNA sequence: TGTGCCAGCAGCCCGGGGGGCACAGATACGCAGTATTTT.

The chain employs TRBV7-9 and TRBJ2-3, with 12 bases identical to TRBD2. The CDR3 is 16 amino acids. The junction had 5 bases not matched to a gene; V was cut back by 5 bases and J by 2 bases. Germline lookup yields CDR1 SEHNR and CDR2 FQNEAQ (reference sequence). The CDR3 here is CASSPRTSGNTDTQYF. CDR3 coding DNA: TGTGCCAGCAGCCCACGGACTAGCGGGAACACAGATACGCAGTATTTT.

The V gene is TRBV28, the J gene TRBJ1-5, with no clear D. CDR1 and CDR2 (germline): MDHEN, SYDVKM. This CDR3 is built from 13 residues. Trimming removed 7 bases from V and 7 bases from J, with 14 bases in between. The CDR3 bases are TGTGCCAGCAAAGGGAGGGCCAGGCAGCCCCAGCATTTT. It yields the protein CASKGRARQPQHF.

The chain employs TRBV29-1 and TRBJ2-2, with TRBD1 matching 9 bases. With 5 bases clipped from V and 5 bases from J, the junction kept 9 bases outside the gene matches. The V gene's germline CDR1 is SQVTM and CDR2 ANQGSEA. This CDR3 has 15 amino acids. In DNA, the CDR3 is TGCAGCGTTTTGGGGACAGGGCGGGCTACCGGGGAGCTGTTTTTT. Translation: CSVLGTGRATGELFF.

This CDR3 is CASRLTDTGELFF. DNA for the CDR3: TGTGCCAGCAGATTGACAGACACCGGGGAGCTGTTTTTT. V and J are TRBV7-3 and TRBJ2-2; D might be TRBD1 (5 bases). CDR1 is SGHTA, CDR2 FQGTGA, per germline. Deletions cut 6 bases from V and 3 bases from J, with 8 bases between. This CDR3 region has 13 residues.

About this clone: A read error may produce the germline difference seen at one junction end. The V gene is TRBV5-4, the J gene TRBJ2-2; tentatively, D is TRBD1 (6 bases). The CDR3 covers 15 residues. In germline, CDR1 is SGHNT, CDR2 YYREEE (reference sequence). Written as DNA, the CDR3 is TGTGCCAGCAGCCTCTTAACAGGGAACGCCGGGGAGCTGTTTTTT. It is translated as CASSLLTGNAGELFF.

The CDR3 nucleotides are TGTGCCAGCAGTAGATTCGGCGCTGACAGGGTAAAAGCTTTCTTT. Its translation: CASSRFGADRVKAFF. The V and J genes are TRBV28 and TRBJ1-1; 7 nucleotides agree with TRBD1. The length of the CDR3 is 15 residues. After removal of 5 bases from V and 9 bases from J, the junction contained 15 bases not matched to a gene. Germline V gives CDR1 MDHEN, CDR2 SYDVKM.

The V call is TRBV5-1, the J call TRBJ2-7; TRBD2 aligns across 16 bases. Germline values: CDR1 SGHRS, CDR2 YFSETQ. The CDR3 has 17 residues. J was trimmed by 5 bases and V by 4 bases; bases with no gene match: 9. CDR3 in amino acids: CASSLGTSGRAFHEQYF. Here the CDR3 DNA reads TGCGCCAGCAGCCTAGGGACTAGCGGGAGGGCGTTCCACGAGCAGTACTTC. Full variable domain (rest looked up from reference TRBV5-1 and TRBJ2-7): KAGVTQTPRYLIKTRGQQVTLSCSPISGHRSVSWYQQTPGQGLQFLFEYFSETQRNKGNFPGRFSGRQFSNSRSEMNVSTLELGDSALYLCASSLGTSGRAFHEQYFGPGTRLTVT.

CDR3 DNA: TGTGCCAGCAGTGCCTCCCCGCGGTCAAACTATGGCTACACCTTC. Its translation is CASSASPRSNYGYTF. This chain uses TRBV2 with TRBJ1-2; no reliable D call. The CDR3 length is 15 residues. The germline V and J ends were trimmed by 4 bases and 2 bases, with 14 bases remaining between them. The germline gives CDR1 SNHLY, CDR2 FYNNEI.